The 2 T cell receptor beta chains below were found in one sample sequenced in a study of shared clonotypes between healthy human individuals. Profiling relied on immunoSEQ multiplex PCR, and the TCRdb table lists in-frame clones only, not all of them. The sample records roughly 2.1 million clones, 85% to 95% being singletons. Cells designated naive CD8 were CD45RO-negative and were positively selected for CCR7, with terminally differentiated effector memory CD45RA+ cells excluded. The sample consisted of naive CD8+ T cells from PBMCs. The source is a man aged 18 to 29 in good health. Some clones in this sample may be carry-over from other donors' samples.

The chain's CDR3 is CASSPHQAGTYNEQFF. The CDR3 nucleotides are TGTGCCAGCAGCCCCCATCAAGCGGGAACTTACAATGAGCAGTTCTTC. J is TRBJ2-1 and V is TRBV13; 7 nucleotides match TRBD2. Germline loops: CDR1 PRHDT, CDR2 FYEKMQ (reference sequence). This CDR3 is built from 16 residues. Losses at the gene ends were 5 bases for V and 4 bases for J; bases not matched to a gene: 11.

The rearrangement uses TRBV6-1 and TRBJ1-5; no clear D. Trimming took 6 bases from V and 4 from J, leaving 10 bases between them. Germline CDR1 MNHNS, CDR2 SASEGT. This CDR3 is built from 13 residues. The CDR3 coding sequence is TGTGCCAGCAGCGTTCCCATAAATCAGCCCCAGCATTTT. Translated, it gives CASSVPINQPQHF.